The clone carrying this T cell receptor (beta chain) was recorded many times. This sample stems from a study of patients and donors after allogeneic stem cell transplantation. TCRdb re-called the RT-PCR reads with MiXCR, one entry per CDR3 protein. There are about 960,000 distinct CDR3 sequences in the sample; 18% occur only once, and 6% lies in the top ten. This receptor was identified in a human donor who was either an allogeneic HSCT recipient or a stem cell or donor lymphocyte infusion donor (not recorded which). It is not recorded whose cells these are; they may come from a transplant donor. What was sequenced was blood, either unsorted or a sorted T cell fraction (not recorded which).

As DNA, the CDR3 is TGTGCCAGCAGTTTCGACGGCTACAATGAGCAGTTCTTC. It specifies CASSFDGYNEQFF. V gene TRBV12-3 or TRBV12-4 combines with J gene TRBJ2-1; no firm D call. Trimming stripped 3 bases from V and 3 bases from J, with 6 bases between. This CDR3 spans 13 amino acids.